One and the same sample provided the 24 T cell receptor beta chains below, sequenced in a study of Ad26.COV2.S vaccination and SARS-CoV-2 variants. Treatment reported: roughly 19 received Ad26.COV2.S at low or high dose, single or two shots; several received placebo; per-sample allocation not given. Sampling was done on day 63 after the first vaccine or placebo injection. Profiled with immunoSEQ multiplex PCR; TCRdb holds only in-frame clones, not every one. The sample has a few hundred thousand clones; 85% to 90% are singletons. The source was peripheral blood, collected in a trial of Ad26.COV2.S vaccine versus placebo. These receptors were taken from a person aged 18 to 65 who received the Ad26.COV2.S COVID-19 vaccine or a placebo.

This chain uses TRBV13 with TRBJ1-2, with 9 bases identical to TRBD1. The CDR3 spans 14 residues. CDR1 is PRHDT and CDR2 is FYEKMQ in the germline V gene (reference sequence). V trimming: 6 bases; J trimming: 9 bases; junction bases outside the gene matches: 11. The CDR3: CASRSQGAVGSYTF. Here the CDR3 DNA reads TGTGCCAGCAGATCACAGGGGGCGGTAGGAAGCTACACCTTC. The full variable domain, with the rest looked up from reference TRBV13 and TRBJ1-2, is AAGVIQSPRHLIKEKRETATLKCYPIPRHDTVYWYQQGPGQDPQFLISFYEKMQSDKGSIPDRFSAQQFSDYHSELNMSSLELGDSALYFCASRSQGAVGSYTFGSGTRLTVV.

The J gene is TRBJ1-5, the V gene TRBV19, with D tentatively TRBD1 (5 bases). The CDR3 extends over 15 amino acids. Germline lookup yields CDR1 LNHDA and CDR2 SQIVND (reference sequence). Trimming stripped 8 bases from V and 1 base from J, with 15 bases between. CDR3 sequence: CASRSRGTSNQPQHF. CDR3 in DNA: TGTGCCAGTCGATCGAGGGGTACGAGCAATCAGCCCCAGCATTTT.

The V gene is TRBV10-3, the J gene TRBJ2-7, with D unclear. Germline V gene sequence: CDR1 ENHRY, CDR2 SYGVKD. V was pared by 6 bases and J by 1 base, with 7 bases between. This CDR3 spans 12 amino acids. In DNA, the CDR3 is TGTGCCATCAGAACTGATTCCTACGAGCAGTACGTC. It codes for CAIRTDSYEQYV.

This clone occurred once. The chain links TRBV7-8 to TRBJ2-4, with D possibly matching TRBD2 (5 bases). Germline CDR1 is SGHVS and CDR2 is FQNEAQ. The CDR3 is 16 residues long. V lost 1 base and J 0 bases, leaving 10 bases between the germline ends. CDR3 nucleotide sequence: TGTGCCAGCAGCTTAGGACCCGGACTAGCCAAAAACATTCAGTACTTC. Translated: CASSLGPGLAKNIQYF.

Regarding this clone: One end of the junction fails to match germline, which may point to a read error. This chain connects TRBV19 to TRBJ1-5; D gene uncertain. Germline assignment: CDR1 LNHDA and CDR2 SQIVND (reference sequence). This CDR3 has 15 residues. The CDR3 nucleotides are TGTGCCAGTGGTATACGCCAGACTTTCAATCAGCCCCAGCATTTT. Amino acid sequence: CASGIRQTFNQPQHF.

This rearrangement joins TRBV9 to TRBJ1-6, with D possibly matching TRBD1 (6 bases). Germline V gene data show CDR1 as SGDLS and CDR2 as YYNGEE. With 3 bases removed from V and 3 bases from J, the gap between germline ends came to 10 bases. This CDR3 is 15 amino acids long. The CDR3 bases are TGTGCCAGCAGCGCGGGACAAGGCTATAATTCACCCCTCCACTTT. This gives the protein CASSAGQGYNSPLHF. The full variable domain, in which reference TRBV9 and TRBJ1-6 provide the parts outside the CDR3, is DSGVTQTPKHLITATGQRVTLRCSPRSGDLSVYWYQQSLDQGLQFLIQYYNGEERAKGNILERFSAQQFPDLHSELNLSSLELGDSALYFCASSAGQGYNSPLHFGNGTRLTVT.

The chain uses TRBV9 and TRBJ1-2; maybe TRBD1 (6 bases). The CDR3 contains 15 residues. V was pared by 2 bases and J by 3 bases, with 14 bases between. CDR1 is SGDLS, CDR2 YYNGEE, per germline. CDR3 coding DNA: TGTGCCAGCAGCGTTCAGGGGCGGGGGGACTATGGCTACACCTTC. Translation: CASSVQGRGDYGYTF.

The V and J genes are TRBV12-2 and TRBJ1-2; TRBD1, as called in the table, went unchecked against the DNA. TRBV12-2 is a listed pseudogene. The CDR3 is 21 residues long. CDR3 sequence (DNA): TGTGCAAGTCGCTCGTACCTATACAACCTGGGACAGGGCAGGTGTAAAAATGGCTACACCTTC. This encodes CASRSYLYNLGQGRCKNGYTF.

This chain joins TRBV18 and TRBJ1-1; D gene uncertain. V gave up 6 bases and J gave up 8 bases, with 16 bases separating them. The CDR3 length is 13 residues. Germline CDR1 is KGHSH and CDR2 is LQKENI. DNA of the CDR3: TGTGCCAGCTCGCCCTTCCCGCAGACAGAAGCTTTCTTT. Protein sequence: CASSPFPQTEAFF.

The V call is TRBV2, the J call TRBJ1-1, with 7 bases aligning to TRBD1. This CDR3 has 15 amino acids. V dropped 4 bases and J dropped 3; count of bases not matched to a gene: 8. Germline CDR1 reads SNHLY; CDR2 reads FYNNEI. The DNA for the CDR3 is TGTGCCAGCAGTGCGGGGCAGGGGGGAGACACTGAAGCTTTCTTT. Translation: CASSAGQGGDTEAFF.

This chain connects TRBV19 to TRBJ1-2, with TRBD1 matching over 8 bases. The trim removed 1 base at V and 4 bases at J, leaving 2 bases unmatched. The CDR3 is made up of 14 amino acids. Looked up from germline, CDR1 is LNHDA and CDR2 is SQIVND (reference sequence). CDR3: CASSIAGTGYGYTF. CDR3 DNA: TGTGCCAGTAGTATAGCCGGGACAGGCTATGGCTACACCTTC.

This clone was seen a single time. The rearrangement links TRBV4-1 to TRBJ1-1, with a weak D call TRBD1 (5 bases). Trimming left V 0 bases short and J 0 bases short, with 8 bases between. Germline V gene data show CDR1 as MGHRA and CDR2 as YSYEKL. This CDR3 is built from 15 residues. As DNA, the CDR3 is TGCGCCAGCAGCCAAGACCCCAGGGTGAACACTGAAGCTTTCTTT. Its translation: CASSQDPRVNTEAFF.

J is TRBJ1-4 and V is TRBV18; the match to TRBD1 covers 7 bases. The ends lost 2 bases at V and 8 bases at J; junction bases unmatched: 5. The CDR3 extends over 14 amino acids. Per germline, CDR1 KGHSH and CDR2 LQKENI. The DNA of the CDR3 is TGTGCCAGCTCACCAGAAGGGGGCGGCGAAAAACTGTTTTTT. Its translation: CASSPEGGGEKLFF.

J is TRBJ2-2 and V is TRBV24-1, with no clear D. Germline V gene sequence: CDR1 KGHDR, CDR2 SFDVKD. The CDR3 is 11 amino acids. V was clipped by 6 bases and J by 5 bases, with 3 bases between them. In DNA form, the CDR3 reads TGTGCCACCAGTTCAACCGGGGAGCTGTTTTTT. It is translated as CATSSTGELFF.

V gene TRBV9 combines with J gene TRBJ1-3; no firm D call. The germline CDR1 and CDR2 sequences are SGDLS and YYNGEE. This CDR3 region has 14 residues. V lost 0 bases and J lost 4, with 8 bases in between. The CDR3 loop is CASSVGEGGNTIYF. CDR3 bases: TGTGCCAGCAGCGTAGGGGAAGGGGGAAACACCATATATTTT. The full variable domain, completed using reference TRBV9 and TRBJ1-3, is DSGVTQTPKHLITATGQRVTLRCSPRSGDLSVYWYQQSLDQGLQFLIQYYNGEERAKGNILERFSAQQFPDLHSELNLSSLELGDSALYFCASSVGEGGNTIYFGEGSWLTVV.

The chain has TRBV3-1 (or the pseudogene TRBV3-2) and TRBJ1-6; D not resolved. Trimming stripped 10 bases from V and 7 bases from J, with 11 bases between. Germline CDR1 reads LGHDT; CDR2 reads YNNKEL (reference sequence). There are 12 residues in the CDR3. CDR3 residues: CATPVRNSPLHF. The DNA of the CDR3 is TGTGCCACCCCGGTCCGAAATTCACCCCTCCACTTT.

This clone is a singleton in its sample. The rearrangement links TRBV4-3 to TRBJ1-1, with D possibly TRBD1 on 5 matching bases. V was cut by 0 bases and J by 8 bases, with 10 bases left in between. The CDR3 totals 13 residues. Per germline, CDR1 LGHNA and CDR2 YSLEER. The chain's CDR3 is CASSQDRGREAFF. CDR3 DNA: TGCGCCAGCAGCCAAGATAGGGGCCGGGAAGCTTTCTTT.

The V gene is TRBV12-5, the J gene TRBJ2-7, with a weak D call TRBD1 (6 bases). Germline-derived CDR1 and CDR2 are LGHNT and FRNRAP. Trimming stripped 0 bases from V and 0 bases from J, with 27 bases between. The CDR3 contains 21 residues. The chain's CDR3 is CASGLVLAYMLRQESSYEQYF. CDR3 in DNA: TGTGCTAGTGGTTTGGTTTTGGCCTATATGTTACGACAGGAAAGCTCCTACGAGCAGTACTTC.

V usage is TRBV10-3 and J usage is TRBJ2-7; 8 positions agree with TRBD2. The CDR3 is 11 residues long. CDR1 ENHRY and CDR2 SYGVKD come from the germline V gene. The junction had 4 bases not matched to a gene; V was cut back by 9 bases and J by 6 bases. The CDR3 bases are TGTGCCATTGCTAGCGGGTTCGAGCAGTACGTC. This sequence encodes CAIASGFEQYV.

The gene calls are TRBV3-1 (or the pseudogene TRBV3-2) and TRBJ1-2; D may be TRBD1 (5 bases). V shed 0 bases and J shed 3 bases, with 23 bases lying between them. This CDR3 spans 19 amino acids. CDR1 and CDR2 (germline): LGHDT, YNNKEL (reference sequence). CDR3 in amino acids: CASSQDAKNGMGRDYGYTF. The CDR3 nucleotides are TGTGCCAGCAGCCAAGATGCAAAAAACGGCATGGGGCGAGACTATGGCTACACCTTC.

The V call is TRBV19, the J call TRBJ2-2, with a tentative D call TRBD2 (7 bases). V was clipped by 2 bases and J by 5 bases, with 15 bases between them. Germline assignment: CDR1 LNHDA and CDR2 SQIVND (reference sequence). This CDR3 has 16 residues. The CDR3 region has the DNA TGTGCCAGTAGTATAAGGGGGGGTCACTTAACCGGGGAGCTGTTTTTT. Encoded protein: CASSIRGGHLTGELFF.

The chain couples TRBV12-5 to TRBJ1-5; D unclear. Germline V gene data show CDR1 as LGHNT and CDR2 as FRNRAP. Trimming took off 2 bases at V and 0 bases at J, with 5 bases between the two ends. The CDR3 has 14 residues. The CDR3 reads CASGLMGSNQPQHF. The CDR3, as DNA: TGTGCTAGTGGTTTGATGGGTAGCAATCAGCCCCAGCATTTT.

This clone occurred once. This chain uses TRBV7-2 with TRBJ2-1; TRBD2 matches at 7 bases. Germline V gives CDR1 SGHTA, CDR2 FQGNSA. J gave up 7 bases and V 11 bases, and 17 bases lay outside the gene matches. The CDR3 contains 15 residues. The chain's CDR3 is CARRRGGEEWNEQFF. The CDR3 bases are TGTGCCCGACGGAGGGGAGGGGAGGAATGGAATGAGCAGTTCTTC.

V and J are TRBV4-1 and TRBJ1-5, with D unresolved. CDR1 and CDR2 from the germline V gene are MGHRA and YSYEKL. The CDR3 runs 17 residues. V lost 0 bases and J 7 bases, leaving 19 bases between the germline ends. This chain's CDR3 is CASSQEVMGMVGQPQHF. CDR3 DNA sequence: TGCGCCAGCAGCCAAGAAGTGATGGGGATGGTAGGGCAGCCCCAGCATTTT.